A selection of T cell receptor beta chains follows, all from one sample in a study of T cell repertoires in cytomegalovirus infection. MiXCR, applied by TCRdb to the reads, yields one record per CDR3 protein. The sample yields 310,000 or so distinct CDR3 sequences, roughly a tenth seen once. The sequencing input was PBMCs. These receptors all stem from a human donor in good health (CMV status not recorded). Some clones in this sample may be carry-over from other donors' samples. CDR3s include the opening cysteine and the closing phenylalanine or tryptophan. A D gene is named only where the DNA matches it firmly. Rows give clone size only sometimes, using once, few, many, or a class for an expanded clone.

V	size	D	J	CDR3	DNA
TRBV20-1	.	.	TRBJ1-6	CSAPLGGEPLHF	TGCAGTGCTCCCTTGGGGGGGGAGCCCCTCCACTTT
TRBV29-1	many	.	TRBJ2-5	CSGGRDGQETQYF	TGCAGCGGCGGAAGGGATGGCCAAGAGACCCAGTACTTC
TRBV3-1	.	.	TRBJ2-1	CASSQDHGGSSYNEQFF	TGTGCCAGCAGCCAAGATCACGGGGGCAGCTCCTACAATGAGCAGTTCTTC
TRBV5-6	many	.	TRBJ2-1	CASSPGPGSNEQFF	TGTGCCAGCAGCCCCGGCCCAGGGAGCAATGAGCAGTTCTTC
TRBV7-9	many	TRBD2	TRBJ2-3	CASSSTSGTHPSTDTQYF	TGTGCCAGCAGCTCGACTAGCGGGACCCACCCTAGCACAGATACGCAGTATTTT
TRBV20-1	.	.	TRBJ1-2	CSARRDAGGDLYGYTF	TGCAGTGCTAGGCGTGATGCGGGAGGGGACCTATATGGCTACACCTTC
TRBV7-3	many	.	TRBJ1-2	CASSPFSGYGYTF	TGTGCCAGCAGCCCCTTCAGCGGCTATGGCTACACCTTC
TRBV4-2	few	TRBD2	TRBJ2-1	CASRGLAGGNEQFF	TGTGCCAGCAGAGGGCTAGCGGGGGGGAATGAGCAGTTCTTC
TRBV11-3	many	.	TRBJ2-3	CASSLDAGPDTQYF	TGTGCCAGCAGCTTAGACGCAGGGCCAGATACGCAGTATTTT
TRBV7-3	.	TRBD1	TRBJ2-3	CASSGSGQGGTDTQYF	TGTGCCAGCTCCGGAAGCGGACAGGGGGGCACAGATACGCAGTATTTT
TRBV27	many	.	TRBJ1-6	CASSFQSDNSPLHF	TGTGCCAGCAGTTTTCAGTCCGATAATTCACCCCTCCACTTT
TRBV23-1	many	.	TRBJ1-1	CASSQRQRNTEAFF	TGCGCCAGCAGTCAACGACAGAGGAACACTGAAGCTTTCTTT
TRBV20-1	.	.	TRBJ1-5	CSARDRSFSNQPQHF	TGCAGTGCTAGAGATCGCAGTTTTAGCAATCAGCCCCAGCATTTT
TRBV11-3	many	TRBD2	TRBJ2-3	CASSRFSGGPHSSTDTQYF	TGTGCCAGCAGCCGCTTCAGCGGGGGGCCACATTCTAGCACAGATACGCAGTATTTT
TRBV5-1	many	.	TRBJ2-2	CASSRDPNTGELFF	TGCGCCAGCAGCCGGGACCCAAACACCGGGGAGCTGTTTTTT
TRBV7-2	many	TRBD1	TRBJ2-5	CASSFPDRVETQYF	TGTGCCAGCAGCTTCCCGGACAGGGTTGAGACCCAGTACTTC
TRBV19	few	.	TRBJ2-5	CASSGTGIEETQYF	TGTGCCAGTAGCGGCACCGGGATTGAAGAGACCCAGTACTTC
TRBV2	many	TRBD1	TRBJ1-2	CASSATGGGNYGYTF	TGTGCCAGCAGTGCCACAGGGGGTGGTAACTATGGCTACACCTTC
TRBV12-3/TRBV12-4	many	.	TRBJ1-2	CASSLTARRPRYTF	TGTGCCAGCAGTTTGACAGCCCGGCGGCCAAGATACACCTTC
TRBV20-1	few	.	TRBJ2-3	CSARGQPTDTQYF	TGCAGTGCGCGGGGACAGCCCACAGATACGCAGTATTTT
TRBV7-2	many	TRBD2	TRBJ2-1	CASSRTSGGYNEQFF	TGTGCCAGCAGCCGGACTAGCGGGGGTTACAATGAGCAGTTCTTC
TRBV5-1	many	.	TRBJ1-3	CASSLGSTGNAGNTIYF	TGCGCCAGCAGCTTGGGAAGTACAGGGAACGCTGGAAACACCATATATTTT
TRBV14	many	.	TRBJ2-5	CASSQDRIIWETQYF	TGTGCCAGCAGCCAAGACAGGATAATATGGGAGACCCAGTACTTC